These T cell receptor beta chains were read from a single sample in a study of control samples from healthy donors and cancer patients. The method was immunoSEQ multiplex PCR; TCRdb's version includes in-frame clones alone and lacks a portion of them. In the table there are over 80,000 clones, 70% to 90% of which are singletons. Sequencing was performed on blood. All receptors derive from a man under 40 in good health. Both conserved end residues are part of each CDR3. A D gene is named only where the DNA matches it firmly. The size entry is marked missing in some rows and otherwise reads once, few, many or a size class.

size,V,D,length,J,CDR3,DNA
.,TRBV9,.,16,TRBJ2-4,CASSVSDTLAKNIQYF,TGTGCCAGCAGCGTATCAGACACGTTAGCCAAAAACATTCAGTACTTC
.,TRBV14,.,13,TRBJ1-2,CASSLTGIYGYTF,TGTGCCAGCAGCTTAACAGGGATTTATGGCTACACCTTC
.,TRBV11-1,TRBD1,15,TRBJ2-2,CASSSPGQTPGELFF,TGTGCCAGCAGCTCCCCGGGACAGACACCCGGGGAGCTGTTTTTT
.,TRBV5-1,TRBD2,17,TRBJ2-3,CASSPGVLAGGTDTQYF,TGCGCCAGCAGCCCGGGGGTCCTAGCGGGAGGCACAGATACGCAGTATTTT
.,TRBV7-2,TRBD1,14,TRBJ2-3,CASSLASGQRAQYF,TGTGCCAGCAGCTTGGCCTCGGGACAGAGAGCGCAGTATTTT
.,TRBV7-2,.,14,TRBJ1-2,CASSGGRTDYGYTF,TGTGCCAGCAGCGGCGGCCGGACAGACTATGGCTACACCTTC
.,TRBV24-1,TRBD1,16,TRBJ1-1,CATRDRDSGYVTEAFF,TGTGCCACCAGGGACAGGGATTCGGGGTACGTCACTGAAGCTTTCTTT
.,TRBV28,TRBD2,15,TRBJ2-6,CASGLVRSGANVLTF,TGTGCCAGCGGACTAGTCCGATCTGGGGCCAACGTCCTGACTTTC
.,TRBV29-1,.,12,TRBJ2-7,CSVEDAAYEQYF,TGCAGCGTTGAAGATGCGGCCTACGAGCAGTACTTC
once,TRBV14,.,15,TRBJ1-4,CASSQVRGTNEKLFF,TGTGCCAGCAGCCAAGTGAGGGGGACTAATGAAAAACTGTTTTTT
.,TRBV18,.,13,TRBJ1-2,CASSPGLDYGYTF,TGTGCCAGCTCACCCGGACTGGACTATGGCTACACCTTC
once,TRBV4-2,.,12,TRBJ1-4,CASSQDRGKLFF,TGTGCCAGCAGCCAAGATCGAGGAAAACTGTTTTTT
.,TRBV24-1,TRBD1,14,TRBJ2-3,CATSAWDREDTQYF,TGTGCCACCAGTGCTTGGGACAGAGAAGATACGCAGTATTTT
few,TRBV11-2,.,14,TRBJ2-1,CASSLQALSNEQFF,TGTGCCAGCAGCTTGCAGGCCTTGAGCAATGAGCAGTTCTTC
.,TRBV30,.,12,TRBJ2-7,CALSVQANEQYF,TGTGCCTTATCGGTCCAGGCCAACGAGCAGTACTTC
.,TRBV6-5,TRBD1,15,TRBJ1-1,CASSPSGTGNTEAFF,TGTGCCAGCAGTCCCTCCGGGACAGGGAACACTGAAGCTTTCTTT
.,TRBV28,.,12,TRBJ1-5,CASRAVGQPQHF,TGTGCCAGCAGGGCGGTGGGTCAGCCCCAGCATTTT
.,TRBV6-2/TRBV6-3,.,15,TRBJ1-1,CASSVHPRRAPEAFF,TGTGCCAGCAGTGTCCACCCCCGGCGGGCTCCTGAAGCTTTCTTT
.,TRBV5-1,TRBD1,16,TRBJ1-6,CASSLVGRGYGSPLHF,TGCGCCAGCAGCTTGGTTGGCAGGGGGTATGGTTCACCCCTCCACTTT
once,TRBV6-5,TRBD2,13,TRBJ2-3,CASSPPGLHTQYF,TGTGCCAGCAGTCCTCCGGGACTACATACGCAGTATTTT
.,TRBV28,.,11,TRBJ2-1,CASSHHTEQFF,TGTGCCAGCAGCCACCACACCGAGCAGTTCTTC
.,TRBV6-5,.,13,TRBJ1-5,CASSTGRNQPQHF,TGTGCCAGCAGTACAGGGAGGAATCAGCCCCAGCATTTT
.,TRBV7-9,.,14,TRBJ1-1,CASSLAGENTEAFF,TGTGCCAGCAGCTTAGCGGGGGAGAACACTGAAGCTTTCTTT
.,TRBV27,.,15,TRBJ2-6,CASSRVSTGANVLTF,TGTGCCAGCAGTCGAGTGTCAACTGGGGCCAACGTCCTGACTTTC
.,TRBV12-3/TRBV12-4,.,13,TRBJ2-7,CASSSRGASKQYF,TGTGCCAGCAGTTCAAGAGGTGCCTCCAAGCAGTACTTC
.,TRBV4-1,TRBD1,13,TRBJ1-2,CASRRTGNYGYTF,TGCGCCAGCAGACGGACAGGGAACTATGGCTACACCTTC
.,TRBV3-1/TRBV3-2,.,20,TRBJ2-6,CASSQGWGRTALSGANVLTF,TGTGCCAGCAGCCAAGGCTGGGGTAGGACAGCTCTGTCTGGGGCCAACGTCCTGACTTTC
.,TRBV11-2,.,14,TRBJ2-3,CASSLATVRDTQYF,TGTGCCAGCAGCTTAGCCACGGTGAGAGATACGCAGTATTTT
.,TRBV7-9,.,15,TRBJ2-7,CASSLDKGDGYEQYF,TGTGCCAGCAGCTTAGATAAGGGGGACGGCTACGAGCAGTACTTC
.,TRBV25-1,TRBD2,17,TRBJ2-5,CASSGGLGREGQETQYF,TGTGCCAGCAGTGGGGGACTAGGGAGGGAGGGCCAGGAGACCCAGTACTTC
.,TRBV27,TRBD1,12,TRBJ1-1,CASSLSTGEAFF,TGTGCCAGCAGTTTATCGACAGGGGAAGCTTTCTTT
.,TRBV18,.,15,TRBJ1-2,CASSPGGERSSGYTF,TGTGCCAGCTCACCTGGAGGGGAACGGTCTAGTGGCTACACCTTC
.,TRBV5-1,TRBD2,16,TRBJ2-2,CASSSGLAGETGELFF,TGCGCCAGCAGCTCGGGACTAGCGGGGGAGACCGGGGAGCTGTTTTTT
.,TRBV19,.,13,TRBJ1-1,CASRGHANTEAFF,TGTGCCAGTAGAGGACACGCGAACACTGAAGCTTTCTTT
.,TRBV5-6,.,14,TRBJ2-5,CASSSRRSSETQYF,TGTGCCAGCAGCTCCCGTAGGAGTTCAGAGACCCAGTACTTC
.,TRBV15,.,13,TRBJ1-3,CATSRARANTIYF,TGTGCCACCAGCAGAGCCCGGGCAAACACCATATATTTT
.,TRBV7-2,TRBD1,16,TRBJ1-1,CASSLGSTGQLIEAFF,TGTGCCAGCAGCTTAGGTTCTACGGGACAGTTGATTGAAGCTTTCTTT
.,TRBV10-2,.,14,TRBJ2-5,CASGPRRDPETQYF,TGCGCCAGCGGACCACGGCGGGACCCAGAGACCCAGTACTTC
.,TRBV10-1,TRBD1,14,TRBJ2-2,CASGQGANTGELFF,TGCGCCAGCGGACAGGGTGCGAACACCGGGGAGCTGTTTTTT
.,TRBV12-5,.,16,TRBJ2-7,CASGLVIGGRGSEQYF,TGTGCTAGTGGTTTGGTCATAGGTGGCCGTGGTAGCGAGCAGTACTTC
.,TRBV7-9,.,15,TRBJ1-6,CASSLEFGGDSPLHF,TGTGCCAGCAGCTTAGAATTCGGGGGCGATTCACCCCTCCACTTT
few,TRBV3-1/TRBV3-2,.,16,TRBJ1-4,CASSQEEGSTNEKLFF,TGTGCCAGCAGCCAAGAGGAAGGATCAACTAATGAAAAACTGTTTTTT
once,TRBV2,.,15,TRBJ2-3,CASSEGGRTFVKQYF,TGTGCCAGCAGTGAAGGCGGGCGCACCTTCGTGAAGCAGTATTTT
.,TRBV11-1,TRBD1,16,TRBJ2-2,CASSDAGTGSAGELFF,TGTGCCAGCAGCGACGCCGGGACAGGGAGCGCCGGGGAGCTGTTTTTT
.,TRBV11-2,.,14,TRBJ2-5,CASSLHGTMETQYF,TGTGCCAGCAGCTTACACGGGACAATGGAGACCCAGTACTTC
.,TRBV10-2,.,15,TRBJ1-6,CASREVSSYNSPLHF,TGCGCCAGCAGGGAGGTTAGCTCCTATAATTCACCCCTCCACTTT
few,TRBV24-1,TRBD1,15,TRBJ2-1,CATSEGGQGANEQFF,TGTGCCACCAGTGAGGGGGGACAGGGGGCCAATGAGCAGTTCTTC
.,TRBV5-4,.,13,TRBJ2-3,CASSQSSTDTQYF,TGTGCCAGCAGCCAAAGTAGCACAGATACGCAGTATTTT
once,TRBV9,TRBD1,14,TRBJ1-6,CASSDGDRASPLHF,TGTGCCAGCAGCGATGGGGACAGGGCATCACCCCTCCACTTT
.,TRBV30,.,15,TRBJ1-2,CAWSRTEGGLGGYTF,TGTGCCTGGAGTAGAACCGAGGGGGGGCTGGGGGGCTACACCTTC
.,TRBV5-1,TRBD1,14,TRBJ1-1,CASSLTGGSAEAFF,TGCGCCAGCAGCTTAACAGGGGGCTCCGCTGAAGCTTTCTTT
.,TRBV2,.,14,TRBJ1-5,CASSEGADNQPQHF,TGTGCCAGCAGTGAGGGGGCGGATAATCAGCCCCAGCATTTT
.,TRBV19,.,14,TRBJ2-3,CASSILRDTDTQYF,TGTGCCAGTAGTATACTACGGGACACAGATACGCAGTATTTT
.,TRBV27,TRBD2,15,TRBJ2-1,CASSFAGTSRYEQFF,TGTGCCAGCAGTTTCGCCGGGACTAGCCGCTATGAGCAGTTCTTC
.,TRBV6-1,TRBD1,14,TRBJ2-3,CASREDRGPDTQYF,TGTGCCAGCAGAGAAGACAGGGGGCCAGATACGCAGTATTTT